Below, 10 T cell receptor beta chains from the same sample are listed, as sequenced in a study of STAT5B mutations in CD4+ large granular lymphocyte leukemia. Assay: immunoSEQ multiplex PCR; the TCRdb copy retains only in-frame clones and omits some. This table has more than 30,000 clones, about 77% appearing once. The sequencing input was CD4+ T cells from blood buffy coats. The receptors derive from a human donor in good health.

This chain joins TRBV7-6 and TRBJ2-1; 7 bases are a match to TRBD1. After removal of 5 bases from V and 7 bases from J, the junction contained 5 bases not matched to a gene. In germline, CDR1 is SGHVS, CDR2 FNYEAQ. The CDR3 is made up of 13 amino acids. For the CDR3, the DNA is TGTGCCAGCAGCACCCGACAGGGAAATGAGCAGTTCTTC. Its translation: CASSTRQGNEQFF.

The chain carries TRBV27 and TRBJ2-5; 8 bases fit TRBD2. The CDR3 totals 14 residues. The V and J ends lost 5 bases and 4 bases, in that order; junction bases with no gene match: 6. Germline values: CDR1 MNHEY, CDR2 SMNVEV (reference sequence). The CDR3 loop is CASSPPGLVETQYF. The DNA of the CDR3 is TGTGCCAGCAGTCCACCGGGACTAGTAGAGACCCAGTACTTC.

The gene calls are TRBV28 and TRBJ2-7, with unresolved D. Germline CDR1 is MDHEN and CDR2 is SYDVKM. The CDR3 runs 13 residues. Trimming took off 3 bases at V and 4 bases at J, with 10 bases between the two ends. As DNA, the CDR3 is TGTGCCAGCAGTTTTTCCGACCGATACGAGCAGTACTTC. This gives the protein CASSFSDRYEQYF.

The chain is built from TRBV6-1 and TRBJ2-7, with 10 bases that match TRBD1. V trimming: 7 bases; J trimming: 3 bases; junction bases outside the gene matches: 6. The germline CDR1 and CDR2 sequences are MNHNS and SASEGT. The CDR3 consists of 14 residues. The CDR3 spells CASTSGDRGYEQYF. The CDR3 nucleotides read TGTGCCAGCACCTCCGGGGACAGGGGCTACGAGCAGTACTTC.

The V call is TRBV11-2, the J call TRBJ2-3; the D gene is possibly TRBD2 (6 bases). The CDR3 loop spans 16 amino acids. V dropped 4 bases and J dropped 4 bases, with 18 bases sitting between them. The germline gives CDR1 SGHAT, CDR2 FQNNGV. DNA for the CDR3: TGTGCCAGCAGCTCCGATAGCGGTCCCCGGGCAGATACGCAGTATTTT. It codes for CASSSDSGPRADTQYF.

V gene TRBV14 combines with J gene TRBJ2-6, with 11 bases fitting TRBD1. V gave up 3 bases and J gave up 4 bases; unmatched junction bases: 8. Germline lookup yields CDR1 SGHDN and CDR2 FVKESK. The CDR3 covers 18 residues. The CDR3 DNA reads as TGTGCCAGCAGCCACCTAGGACAGGGGGCGTTCGGGGCCAACGTCCTGACTTTC. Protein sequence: CASSHLGQGAFGANVLTF.

Here the CDR3 DNA reads TGTGCCAGCAGTTCCTCAGGGGGCCTCTCCTACGAGCAGTACTTC. This sequence encodes CASSSSGGLSYEQYF. The chain joins TRBV6-5 to TRBJ2-7; TRBD1 matches 8 bases. The CDR3 extends over 15 amino acids. After removal of 4 bases from V and 0 bases from J, the junction contained 5 bases not matched to a gene. The germline V gene has CDR1 MNHEY and CDR2 SVGAGI.

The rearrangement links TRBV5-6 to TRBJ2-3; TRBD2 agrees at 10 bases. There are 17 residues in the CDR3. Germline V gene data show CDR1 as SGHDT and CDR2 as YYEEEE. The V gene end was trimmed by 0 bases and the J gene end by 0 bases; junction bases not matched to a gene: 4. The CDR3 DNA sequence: TGTGCCAGCAGCTTGGAGCGGGGGGGCTCTAGCACAGATACGCAGTATTTT. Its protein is CASSLERGGSSTDTQYF.

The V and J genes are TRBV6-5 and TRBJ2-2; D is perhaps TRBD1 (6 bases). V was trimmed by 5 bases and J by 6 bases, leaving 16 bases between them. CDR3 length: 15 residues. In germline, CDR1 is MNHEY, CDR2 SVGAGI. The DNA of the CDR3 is TGTGCCAGCAGTAAACAGGGTTATGGCGCCGGGGAGCTGTTTTTT. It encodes CASSKQGYGAGELFF.

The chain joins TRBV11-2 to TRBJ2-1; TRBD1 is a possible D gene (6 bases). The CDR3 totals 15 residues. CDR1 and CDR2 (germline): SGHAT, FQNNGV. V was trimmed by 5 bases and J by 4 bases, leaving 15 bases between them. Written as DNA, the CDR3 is TGTGCCAGCAGCCCGGAATTAGGACAGTACAATGAGCAGTTCTTC. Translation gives CASSPELGQYNEQFF.